Below are 6 T cell receptor beta chains sequenced from a single sample in a study of TET2 disruption in CD19-targeted CAR T cells (dated by TCRdb to 2017 to 2018). The sample's treatment or condition, from its label and the paper: autologous CTL019 cells: CD19 CAR with 4-1BB and CD3 zeta domains. Antigens of these TCRs are unknown. Preparation of the library involved the immunoSEQ multiplex PCR assay. What TCRdb holds here is the immuneACCESS table cut down to in-frame rearrangements. Part of the clones is not present; checked against another copy, under half of the missing clones reflect an unresolved V gene, and the others are unexplained. The sample table holds fewer than 30,000 clones. The ten largest clones capture 1.5% to 2% of the sample. Source: CD8- CAR+ T cells sorted from cultured blood T cells, taken for CD19 CAR T cell therapy. This specimen's cell subset or site label, per the study, means: CD8-negative CAR-positive T cells from the infusion product. All receptors derive from a man aged 70 or older with chronic lymphocytic leukemia.

In regard to this clone: The CDR3 end is not reached by the read, which stops 3 residues before it; the germline J gene fills it in. The chain joins TRBV20-1 to TRBJ2-1; no firm D call. Trimming took 6 bases from V and 2 from J, leaving 17 bases between them. The germline CDR1 and CDR2 sequences are DFQATT and SNEGSKA (reference sequence). The CDR3 covers 15 residues. CDR3 residues: CSAQPPQRTYNEQFF. Incomplete CDR3 DNA: TGCAGTGCCCAACCCCCCCAGAGAACCTACAATGAG.

Concerning this clone itself: At one boundary the junction diverges from the germline segment, which might be a read error. The read is 3 residues too short to cover the CDR3 end, so that end is filled in from the germline J gene. This rearrangement joins TRBV12-3 or TRBV12-4 to TRBJ2-4, with TRBD2 identical over 11 bases. There are 14 residues in the CDR3. CDR3 loop: CASSLAGGLETQYF. CDR3 DNA, as far as it was read: TGTGCCAGCAGCTTAGCGGGGGGGCTGGAGACT.

About this clone: The read gets to within 3 residues of the CDR3 end, and the germline J gene fills in the rest. The chain is built from TRBV30 and TRBJ2-4, with TRBD1 identical over 7 bases. This CDR3 has 13 residues. Germline V gene sequence: CDR1 GTSNPN, CDR2 SVGIG (reference sequence). The sequenced CDR3 bases are TGTGCCTGGAGTGTACATTCGGGACAGCCT. Amino acid sequence: CAWSVHSGQP. The whole CDR3 sequence is CAWSVHSGQPQYF.

Worth noting for this clone: The CDR3 end is not reached by the read, which stops 3 residues before it; the germline J gene fills it in. The chain employs TRBV7-9 and TRBJ2-3, with D tentatively TRBD1 or TRBD2 (5 bases each). The germline V gene has CDR1 SEHNR and CDR2 FQNEAQ (reference sequence). The germline V and J ends were trimmed by 8 bases and 6 bases, with 15 bases remaining between them. The CDR3 contains 13 residues. Partial CDR3 DNA: TGTGCCAGCGTGAGGGGCCAGGAGGATACG. It specifies CASVRGQEDT. The full CDR3 is CASVRGQEDTQYF.

In regard to this clone: The read falls 3 residues short of the CDR3 end, and the missing part is taken from the germline J gene. V and J are TRBV20-1 and TRBJ2-5, with TRBD1 matching 7 bases. From germline, CDR1 is DFQATT and CDR2 SNEGSKA (reference sequence). Trimming cost V 6 bases and J 5 bases; bases outside gene matches: 9. The CDR3 is 13 amino acids. The DNA read from the CDR3 is TGCAGTGCCGACAGGGTCTTAAGGGAGACC. Translating gives CSADRVLRET. The CDR3 in full is CSADRVLRETQYF.

A note on this clone: The read stops 3 residues short of the end of the CDR3; the missing end is completed from the germline J gene. The chain couples TRBV7-8 to TRBJ2-4; weak D call: TRBD1 (7 bases). Looked up from germline, CDR1 is SGHVS and CDR2 is FQNEAQ. The CDR3 sequence is 13 residues long. This CDR3 reads CASSSTGLGGQYF. CDR3 DNA, as far as it was read: TGTGCCAGCAGCTCGACAGGGTTGGGGGGT.